This TCR beta chain was identified in a study of blood T cell repertoires in COVID-19. The ends lost 6 bases at V and 1 base at J; junction bases unmatched: 13. Per the germline V gene, CDR1 is LNHDA and CDR2 is SQIVND (reference sequence). The CDR3 extends over 17 amino acids. Measured with immunoSEQ multiplex PCR; TCRdb has only the in-frame clones, and not every one. The repertoire consists of 88,000 or so clones, with around 86% occurring once and the leading ten covering 3.8%. This clone was counted a single time. The sample was peripheral blood. The V and J genes are TRBV19 and TRBJ2-3; 7 bases map to TRBD2. The clonotype comes from a man in his 60s with acute or convalescent COVID-19. Here the CDR3 reads CASRKIGGGGGTDTQYF. The CDR3 nucleotides are TGTGCCAGTAGGAAAATAGGTGGGGGGGGTGGCACAGATACGCAGTATTTT.